Listed below are T cell receptor beta chains from one sample, sequenced in a study of graft-versus-host responses after intestinal transplantation. The antigens of these receptors remain unknown. TCRdb keeps only in-frame clones here, not all; method: immunoSEQ multiplex PCR. The profile shows approximately 49,000 clones, roughly 90% of them singletons. This material consisted of unstimulated CD4+ T cells sorted from spleen or lymph node cells, taken before transplant. The receptors originated from a human donor who was the organ donor for an intestinal transplant. CDR3s include the opening cysteine and the closing phenylalanine or tryptophan. Each record gives: V gene, clone size, J gene, D gene, CDR3 DNA, CDR3 protein. A D gene is named only where the DNA matches it firmly. Part of the rows lack a size; the others show once, few, many or a class for expanded clones.

TRBV19	NA	TRBJ1-2	TRBD1	TGTGCCAGTAGTAGGTCAGGGGGCGCCGGTGGCTACACCTTC	CASSRSGGAGGYTF
TRBV5-4	NA	TRBJ2-1	NA	TGTGCCAGCAGCTTAACGACAGACAATGAGCAGTTCTTC	CASSLTTDNEQFF
TRBV6-1	NA	TRBJ2-1	TRBD2	TGTGCCAGCAGTGGTGGACTAGCGGGAGGCAATGAGCAGTTCTTC	CASSGGLAGGNEQFF
TRBV30	NA	TRBJ1-1	NA	TGTGCCTGGAGTGTAACAGGAAGCACTGAAGCTTTCTTT	CAWSVTGSTEAFF
TRBV9	NA	TRBJ2-3	TRBD2	TGTGCCAGCACAGCGGGAGGGTATCAGACAGATACGCAGTATTTT	CASTAGGYQTDTQYF
TRBV5-4	NA	TRBJ2-7	NA	TGTGCCAGCAGCTTGTCGGACAGAGGTTCGCCGCAGTACTTC	CASSLSDRGSPQYF
TRBV7-6	NA	TRBJ2-1	NA	TGTGCCAGCAGCTCACAGGGTTTCAATGAGCAGTTCTTC	CASSSQGFNEQFF
TRBV28	NA	TRBJ1-1	NA	TGTGCCACAAAAAGGGGGATAAACACTGAAGCTTTCTTT	CATKRGINTEAFF
TRBV6-5	NA	TRBJ2-3	TRBD2	TGTGCCAGCAGTAAGGGACTAGCGGGCACAGATACGCAGTATTTT	CASSKGLAGTDTQYF
TRBV28	NA	TRBJ2-7	TRBD1	TGTGCCAGCAGTTCGTCTGGACAGGGGATCTACGAGCAGTACTTC	CASSSSGQGIYEQYF
TRBV19	NA	TRBJ2-6	TRBD2	TGTGCCAGTAGAGGACTAGCGGGAGGTTCTGGGGCCAACGTCCTGACTTTC	CASRGLAGGSGANVLTF
TRBV2	NA	TRBJ2-7	NA	TGTGCCAGCAGGGGCCCCGCCTACGAGCAGTACTTC	CASRGPAYEQYF
TRBV7-2	once	TRBJ2-5	TRBD2	TGTGCCAGCAGCTTAGGACTAGCGGGAGGCCGAGAGACCCAGTACTTC	CASSLGLAGGRETQYF
TRBV7-2	NA	TRBJ2-1	NA	TGTGCCAGCAGCCTCCGACAGCTACCGCTCAATGAGCAGTTCTTC	CASSLRQLPLNEQFF
TRBV9	NA	TRBJ2-3	TRBD2	TGTGCCAGCAGCCCGAGGGCGGGAGGGCGTGCAGATACGCAGTATTTT	CASSPRAGGRADTQYF
TRBV18	NA	TRBJ2-7	TRBD2	TGTGCCAGCTCCCCGACCGGGACTAGCGGGAATTACGAGCAGTACTTC	CASSPTGTSGNYEQYF
TRBV6-5	once	TRBJ2-7	TRBD1	TGTGCCAGCAGTCCCTTGGGACAGGGGAACAACGAGCAGTACTTC	CASSPLGQGNNEQYF
TRBV7-2	once	TRBJ2-1	NA	TGTGCCAGCAGCTTAGCCTCCAGCGTGTACAATGAGCAGTTCTTC	CASSLASSVYNEQFF
TRBV7-3	NA	TRBJ2-2	TRBD1	TGTGCCAGCAGAAGACAGGGGACGAACACCGGGGAGCTGTTTTTT	CASRRQGTNTGELFF
TRBV28	NA	TRBJ1-1	TRBD1	TGTGCCAGCAGTCTACCGACAGGGGGCATGACTGAAGCTTTCTTT	CASSLPTGGMTEAFF